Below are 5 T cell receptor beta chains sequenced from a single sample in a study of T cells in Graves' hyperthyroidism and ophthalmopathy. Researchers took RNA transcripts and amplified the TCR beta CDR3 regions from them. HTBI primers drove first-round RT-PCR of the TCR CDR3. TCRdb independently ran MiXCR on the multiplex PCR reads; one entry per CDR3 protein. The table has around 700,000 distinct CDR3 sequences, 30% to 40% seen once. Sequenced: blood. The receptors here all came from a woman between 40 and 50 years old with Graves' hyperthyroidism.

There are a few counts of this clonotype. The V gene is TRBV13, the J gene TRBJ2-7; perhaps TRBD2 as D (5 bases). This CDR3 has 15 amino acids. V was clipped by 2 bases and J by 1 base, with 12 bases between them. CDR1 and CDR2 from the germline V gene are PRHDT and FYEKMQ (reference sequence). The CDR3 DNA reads TGTGCCAGCAGCTTATCAGAGCGGAGTTCCTACGAGCAGTACTTC. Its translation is CASSLSERSSYEQYF.

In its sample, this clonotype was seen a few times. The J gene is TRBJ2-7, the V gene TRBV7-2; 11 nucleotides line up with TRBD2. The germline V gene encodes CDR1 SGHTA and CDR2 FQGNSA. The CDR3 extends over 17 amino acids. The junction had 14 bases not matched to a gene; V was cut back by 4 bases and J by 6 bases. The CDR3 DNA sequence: TGTGCCAGCAGCTCTGGACTAGCGGGTACTCTGACTACCGAGCAGTACTTC. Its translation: CASSSGLAGTLTTEQYF.

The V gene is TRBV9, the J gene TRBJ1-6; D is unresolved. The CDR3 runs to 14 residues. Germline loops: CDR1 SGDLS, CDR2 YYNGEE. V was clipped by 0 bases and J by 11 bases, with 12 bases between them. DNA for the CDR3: TGTGCCAGCAGCGTAGACGGGGAGTATCCACCCCTCCACTTT. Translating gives CASSVDGEYPPLHF.

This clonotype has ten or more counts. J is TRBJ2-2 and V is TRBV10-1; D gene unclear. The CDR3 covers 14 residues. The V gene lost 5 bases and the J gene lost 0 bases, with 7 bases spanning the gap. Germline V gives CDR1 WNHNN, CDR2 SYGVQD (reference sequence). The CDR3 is CASSIATNTGELFF. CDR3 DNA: TGCGCCAGCAGTATAGCAACGAACACCGGGGAGCTGTTTTTT.

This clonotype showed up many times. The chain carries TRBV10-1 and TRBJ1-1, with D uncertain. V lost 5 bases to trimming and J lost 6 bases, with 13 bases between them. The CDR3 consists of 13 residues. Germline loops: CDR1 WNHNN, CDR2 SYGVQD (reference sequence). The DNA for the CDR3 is TGCGCCAGCAGTATTAGGACCACCGCTGAAGCTTTCTTT. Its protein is CASSIRTTAEAFF.